The 10 T cell receptor beta chains listed next were all sequenced from one sample in a study of blood T cell repertoires in COVID-19. Measured with immunoSEQ multiplex PCR; TCRdb has only the in-frame clones, and not every one. The sample contains a few hundred thousand clones, about 91% of which appear only once. The sample comprised peripheral blood. These receptors were collected from a woman aged 25 to 39 with COVID-19, enrolled during active disease.

The V gene is TRBV11-2, the J gene TRBJ1-6; 8 bases line up with TRBD1. Trimming took 0 bases from V and 0 from J; bases not matched to a gene: 10. The germline CDR1 and CDR2 sequences are SGHAT and FQNNGV. The CDR3 is 20 residues long. CDR3 bases: TGTGCCAGCAGCTTAGACTGGACAGGGTCTATAAGCTCCTATAATTCACCCCTCCACTTT. It translates to CASSLDWTGSISSYNSPLHF. The variable domain in full, completed from reference TRBV11-2 and TRBJ1-6, reads EAGVAQSPRYKIIEKRQSVAFWCNPISGHATLYWYQQILGQGPKLLIQFQNNGVVDDSQLPKDRFSAERLKGVDSTLKIQPAKLEDSAVYLCASSLDWTGSISSYNSPLHFGNGTRLTVT.

The chain carries TRBV7-8 and TRBJ1-3; D possibly corresponds to TRBD1 (6 bases). CDR1 is SGHVS and CDR2 is FQNEAQ in the germline V gene. Trimming removed 1 base from V and 1 base from J, with 11 bases in between. This CDR3 region has 16 residues. CDR3 region: CASSLGQVQSGNTIYF. In DNA form, the CDR3 reads TGTGCCAGCAGCTTAGGACAGGTGCAATCTGGAAACACCATATATTTT. Complete variable domain (other parts from reference TRBV7-8 and TRBJ1-3): GAGVSQSPRYKVAKRGQDVALRCDPISGHVSLFWYQQALGQGPEFLTYFQNEAQLDKSGLPSDRFFAERPEGSVSTLKIQRTQQEDSAVYLCASSLGQVQSGNTIYFGEGSWLTVV.

V usage is TRBV5-3 and J usage is TRBJ1-2; TRBD1 agrees at 8 bases. TRBV5-3 is identified as an open reading frame with a role that is uncertain. The trim removed 4 bases at V and 0 bases at J, leaving 14 bases unmatched. The CDR3 is 18 amino acids. This CDR3 is CARSVYRDRHTTNYGYTF. The CDR3 DNA sequence: TGTGCCAGAAGCGTATACCGGGACAGGCATACCACTAACTATGGCTACACCTTC.

The genes are TRBV6-2 or TRBV6-3 and TRBJ1-4; D might be TRBD1 (6 bases). In germline, CDR1 is MNHEY, CDR2 SVGEGT. The CDR3 is made up of 15 amino acids. V was trimmed by 2 bases and J by 13 bases, leaving 20 bases between them. CDR3 DNA sequence: TGTGCCAGCAGTTACCGCCGGGACACAGACCACGGACTGTTTTTT. Its protein is CASSYRRDTDHGLFF.

This clone was seen once. Written as DNA, the CDR3 is TGTGCCAGTAGTATAGGGGCAGGGGTCGATTCACCCCTCCACTTT. As protein: CASSIGAGVDSPLHF. The chain employs TRBV19 and TRBJ1-6; tentative D call: TRBD1 (6 bases). Trimming took off 1 base at V and 8 bases at J, with 12 bases between the two ends. The CDR3 loop spans 15 amino acids. Germline lookup yields CDR1 LNHDA and CDR2 SQIVND (reference sequence).

The chain couples TRBV6-5 to TRBJ1-1; 11 nucleotides agree with TRBD1. This CDR3 region has 14 residues. J lost 6 bases, V lost 5 bases, and 5 bases had no gene match. The germline gives CDR1 MNHEY, CDR2 SVGAGI. The DNA for the CDR3 is TGTGCCAGCAGTCTGGGACAGGGGGTACCTGAAGCTTTCTTT. Its protein is CASSLGQGVPEAFF.

V and J are TRBV6-1 and TRBJ1-1; TRBD1 matches at 7 bases. With V trimmed by 3 bases and J by 0 bases, 7 bases remained unmatched. The CDR3 runs to 16 residues. CDR1 is MNHNS and CDR2 is SASEGT in the germline V gene. The CDR3 bases are TGTGCCAGCAGTGACAGGGGGAGATCCATGAACACTGAAGCTTTCTTT. The encoded protein is CASSDRGRSMNTEAFF.

The chain joins TRBV11-2 to TRBJ2-1; TRBD2 agrees at 11 bases. V lost 2 bases, J lost 4 bases, and 10 bases stayed unmatched. The CDR3 spans 18 residues. In germline, CDR1 is SGHAT, CDR2 FQNNGV. The CDR3 loop is CASSLYFGTSGKYNEQFF. As DNA, the CDR3 is TGTGCCAGCAGCTTATATTTTGGGACTAGCGGAAAATACAATGAGCAGTTCTTC.

The chain has TRBV9 and TRBJ2-2; 8 bases map to TRBD2. The CDR3 is 14 amino acids. From germline, CDR1 is SGDLS and CDR2 YYNGEE. The ends lost 6 bases at V and 2 bases at J; junction bases unmatched: 3. The DNA of the CDR3 is TGTGCCAGCAATAGCGGGATTAACACCGGGGAGCTGTTTTTT. This codes for CASNSGINTGELFF.

This clone turned up a few times. The chain recombines TRBV19 with TRBJ1-5; D is undetermined. V dropped 3 bases and J dropped 2 bases, with 11 bases sitting between them. This CDR3 has 15 amino acids. Germline CDR1 reads LNHDA; CDR2 reads SQIVND (reference sequence). The CDR3 coding sequence is TGTGCCAGTAGTATGTCCCTTCGAGGCAATCAGCCCCAGCATTTT. As protein: CASSMSLRGNQPQHF.